Shown below are 12 T cell receptor beta chains from a single sample sequenced in a study of T-cell reconstitution after alpha-beta-depleted transplantation in children. Library preparation (for TCRbeta) was performed with unique molecular identifiers. TCRdb processed the PCR reads anew with MiXCR; each CDR3 protein has one entry. The sample includes 200,000 to 250,000 distinct CDR3 sequences, 12% of them seen just once. The sequencing used PBMCs from the stem cell graft donor, collected from the stem cell graft. Receptors originate from a human donor who donated a stem cell graft to a child with acute lymphoblastic leukemia.

This clonotype was found many times. One end of the junction varies from germline; a read error may be responsible. This chain joins TRBV5-1 and TRBJ2-7, with 9 bases identical to TRBD1. Looked up from germline, CDR1 is SGHRS and CDR2 is YFSETQ. This CDR3 has 14 residues. The CDR3 reads CASSPGQGSYEQYF. CDR3 bases: TGTGCCAGTAGCCCGGGACAGGGCTCCTACGAGCAGTACTTC.

In this sample, this clonotype turned up many times. This chain joins TRBV4-3 and TRBJ2-3; no definite D call. Germline values: CDR1 LGHNA, CDR2 YSLEER. V shed 0 bases and J shed 8 bases, with 15 bases lying between them. The CDR3 sequence is 15 residues long. The CDR3 is CASSQDSQVLGTQYF. The CDR3 DNA follows: TGCGCCAGCAGCCAAGATAGTCAGGTCCTTGGTACGCAGTATTTT.

V and J are TRBV4-2 and TRBJ2-1, with TRBD2 matching 9 bases. V shed 5 bases and J 5 bases; nucleotides not matched to a gene: 7. Germline CDR1 reads LGHNA; CDR2 reads YNFKEQ. CDR3 length equals 15 residues. CDR3 nucleotides: TGTGCCAGCAGCTCCGCAATAGCGGGAGACAATGAGCAGTTCTTC. This translates into CASSSAIAGDNEQFF.

This clonotype was seen repeatedly, ten times or more. The chain combines TRBV15 with TRBJ1-2; D call uncertain. The CDR3 has 13 residues. CDR1 and CDR2 from the germline V gene are LNHNV and YYDKDF (reference sequence). V lost 0 bases to trimming and J lost 4 bases, with 6 bases between them. CDR3 in amino acids: CATSREGFYGYTF. The CDR3 DNA reads as TGTGCCACCAGCAGAGAGGGGTTCTATGGCTACACCTTC.

This clonotype was seen ten or more times. The gene calls are TRBV29-1 and TRBJ2-7; 10 bases align to TRBD1. With 6 bases clipped from V and 4 bases from J, the junction kept 3 bases outside the gene matches. Germline CDR1 and CDR2: SQVTM and ANQGSEA. The CDR3 runs to 12 residues. The CDR3 here is CSVRQGAYEQYF. The CDR3 DNA follows: TGCAGCGTCAGACAGGGGGCTTACGAGCAGTACTTC.

Ten or more counts support this clonotype. The J gene is TRBJ2-3, the V gene TRBV5-1; D perhaps matches TRBD2 (6 bases). CDR1 and CDR2 (germline): SGHRS, YFSETQ. V lost 4 bases, J lost 2 bases, and 14 bases lay in between. CDR3 length equals 15 residues. CDR3 protein: CASSKEGGATDTQYF. CDR3 DNA: TGCGCCAGCAGCAAGGAGGGCGGAGCCACAGATACGCAGTATTTT. Based on the CDR3 plus reference TRBV5-1 and TRBJ2-3, the full variable domain is KAGVTQTPRYLIKTRGQQVTLSCSPISGHRSVSWYQQTPGQGLQFLFEYFSETQRNKGNFPGRFSGRQFSNSRSEMNVSTLELGDSALYLCASSKEGGATDTQYFGPGTRLTVL.

This clonotype was observed many times. The chain links TRBV20-1 to TRBJ2-5; the D gene could be TRBD1 or TRBD2 (5 bases each). This CDR3 comprises 15 residues. The V end was cut by 6 bases, the J end by 4 bases, with 21 bases between. From germline, CDR1 is DFQATT and CDR2 SNEGSKA (reference sequence). The CDR3 DNA reads TGCAGTGCGGGAACCGGGACGGGGATCCCAGAGACCCAGTACTTC. Its protein product is CSAGTGTGIPETQYF.

This clonotype was found many times. This chain joins TRBV7-2 and TRBJ2-5; 8 positions agree with TRBD2. Germline assignment: CDR1 SGHTA and CDR2 FQGNSA. V gave up 4 bases and J gave up 2 bases; unmatched junction bases: 9. CDR3 length equals 16 residues. DNA of the CDR3: TGTGCCAGCAGCTCCCGGAGCGGGGGATTTCAAGAGACCCAGTACTTC. As protein: CASSSRSGGFQETQYF.

This clonotype was detected many times. The rearrangement joins TRBV28 to TRBJ2-5; weak D call: TRBD2 (7 bases). Germline-derived CDR1 and CDR2 are MDHEN and SYDVKM. Trimming shortened V by 6 bases and J by 2 bases, and 16 bases separated the two germline ends. This CDR3 region has 15 residues. CDR3 sequence (DNA): TGTGCCAGCAGACTTCTCGGGGGGCCTCAAGAGACCCAGTACTTC. Protein sequence: CASRLLGGPQETQYF.

This clonotype was seen at least ten times. The gene calls are TRBV5-1 and TRBJ2-1; no clear D gene. The germline CDR1 and CDR2 sequences are SGHRS and YFSETQ. CDR3 length: 14 amino acids. The ends were cut back, 0 bases at V and 8 bases at J, with 12 bases in the middle. The CDR3 region is CASSLGRSNYEQFF. Here the CDR3 DNA reads TGCGCCAGCAGCTTGGGCCGGTCGAATTATGAGCAGTTCTTC.

This clonotype was seen many times. This chain joins TRBV20-1 and TRBJ2-3; D is ambiguous. The ends were cut back, 0 bases at V and 5 bases at J, with 6 bases in the middle. The CDR3 consists of 12 residues. Looked up from germline, CDR1 is DFQATT and CDR2 is SNEGSKA (reference sequence). The CDR3 DNA follows: TGCAGTGCTAGAGATATCATAGATACGCAGTATTTT. Translated, it gives CSARDIIDTQYF.

The genes are TRBV9 and TRBJ2-1; D possibly corresponds to TRBD2 (5 bases). Trimming took 0 bases from V and 4 from J, leaving 11 bases between them. The CDR3 has 15 residues. Germline assignment: CDR1 SGDLS and CDR2 YYNGEE. DNA of the CDR3: TGTGCCAGCAGCGTAGGGACCACGGGATACAATGAGCAGTTCTTC. It is translated as CASSVGTTGYNEQFF. The whole variable domain, filled in from reference TRBV9 and TRBJ2-1, reads DSGVTQTPKHLITATGQRVTLRCSPRSGDLSVYWYQQSLDQGLQFLIQYYNGEERAKGNILERFSAQQFPDLHSELNLSSLELGDSALYFCASSVGTTGYNEQFFGPGTRLTVL.